Listed below are T cell receptor beta chains from one sample, sequenced in a study of lymphopenia after photon versus proton radiotherapy. TCRdb's copy holds only in-frame clones and misses some; the assay was immunoSEQ multiplex PCR. The sample consists of about 25,000 clones, roughly 86% of them appearing once. The source was peripheral blood, collected from a patient treated with photon-based radiotherapy. These receptors were obtained from a man aged 50 to 60 with gastric cancer. The CDR3 runs from the conserved cysteine through the conserved F or W. Fields, in order: J gene, V gene, clone size, D gene, CDR3 DNA, CDR3 protein. A D gene is named only where the DNA matches it firmly. Size tells how often a clone was seen (once, few, many) or the class of an expanded clone, and some rows leave it out.

>TRBJ2-1|TRBV19|once|NA
TGTGCCAGTAGTAACGGGGGCATTGAGCAGTTCTTC
CASSNGGIEQFF
>TRBJ1-6|TRBV6-4|NA|TRBD1
TGTGCCAGCACCGAGGGGGCAGGGGCCGACTCACCCCTCCACTTT
CASTEGAGADSPLHF
>TRBJ2-1|TRBV2|NA|NA
TGTGCCAGCACTGGACAGCATTCCTACAATGAGCAGTTCTTC
CASTGQHSYNEQFF
>TRBJ2-7|TRBV7-2|NA|TRBD2
TGTGCCAGCAGCTTCTCTAGCGGGGTGTCCGAGCAGTACTTC
CASSFSSGVSEQYF
>TRBJ2-1|TRBV12-5|NA|NA
TGTGCTAGTGGCCCCGAGGGGGGGGCCAGATATGAGCAGTTCTTC
CASGPEGGARYEQFF
>TRBJ2-4|TRBV5-1|once|NA
TGCGCCAGCAGCCTGAGAGGGGTAGACATTCAGTACTTC
CASSLRGVDIQYF
>TRBJ1-1|TRBV7-9|NA|NA
TGTGCCAGCAGCTTAGGGACAGTCTACACTGAAGCTTTCTTT
CASSLGTVYTEAFF
>TRBJ2-3|TRBV4-1|NA|TRBD2
TGCGCCAGCAGCCACCTCATGGGGGGGACAGATACGCAGTATTTT
CASSHLMGGTDTQYF
>TRBJ1-6|TRBV5-6|NA|NA
TGTGCCAGCAGCTTGGGACGGCTTGGAGGATCACCCCTCCACTTT
CASSLGRLGGSPLHF
>TRBJ1-1|TRBV10-2|NA|NA
TGCGCCAGCAGGGGGGCCTCGAACACTGAAGCTTTCTTT
CASRGASNTEAFF
>TRBJ2-7|TRBV30|NA|NA
TGTGCCTGGAGTGTCCAGGGAGGAAGCGAGCAGTACTTC
CAWSVQGGSEQYF
>TRBJ1-2|TRBV19|few|NA
TGTGCCAGTAGTATAATGATGGACTATGGCTACACCTTC
CASSIMMDYGYTF
>TRBJ2-7|TRBV6-6|NA|NA
TGTGCCAGCACCTCATGGCAGAGCTCCTACGAGCAGTACTTC
CASTSWQSSYEQYF
>TRBJ1-1|TRBV29-1|once|TRBD1
TGCAGCGTTGGACAGGGGTCTGAAGCTTTCTTT
CSVGQGSEAFF
>TRBJ1-1|TRBV2|NA|NA
TGTGCCAGCATCTACGGGACGACAGCCGGTCTTCTCACTGAAGCTTTCTTT
CASIYGTTAGLLTEAFF
>TRBJ2-5|TRBV11-3|NA|TRBD1
TGTGCCAGCAGCTTAGCGGTCGGGACAGGTGCTGGGACCCAGTACTTC
CASSLAVGTGAGTQYF
>TRBJ2-3|TRBV7-2|NA|TRBD2
TGTGCCAGCAGCCAAGCGGGGGGGCCCCCTCGCACAGATACGCAGTATTTT
CASSQAGGPPRTDTQYF
>TRBJ2-6|TRBV7-2|NA|NA
TGTGCCAGCAGCTTTCCTCTCTCTGGGGCCAACGTCCTGACTTTC
CASSFPLSGANVLTF
>TRBJ2-1|TRBV27|NA|TRBD2
TGTGCCAGCAGCCTAGCGGGGGGATCCTACAATGAGCAGTTCTTC
CASSLAGGSYNEQFF
>TRBJ2-5|TRBV10-2|NA|NA
TGCGCCAGCAGTGTTGAGGAGACCCAGTACTTC
CASSVEETQYF
>TRBJ2-1|TRBV27|NA|NA
TGTGCCAGCAGTTTAGGAGGGGGTGAGCAGTTCTTC
CASSLGGGEQFF
>TRBJ2-1|TRBV10-3|NA|NA
TGTGCCATCAGTGATGGACGGTTTTACAATGAGCAGTTCTTC
CAISDGRFYNEQFF
>TRBJ1-4|TRBV5-6|NA|TRBD1
TGTGCCAGCAGCTTCCGGACAGGCATCGCAACTAATGAAAAACTGTTTTTT
CASSFRTGIATNEKLFF
>TRBJ1-2|TRBV19|once|TRBD1
TGTGCCAGTAGTAGAACCGGGACAGCGTATGGCTACACCTTC
CASSRTGTAYGYTF
>TRBJ2-2|TRBV19|once|NA
TGTGCCAGTAGTATAGTTGGAGGGACCAACACCGGGGAGCTGTTTTTT
CASSIVGGTNTGELFF
>TRBJ2-7|TRBV9|NA|NA
TGTGCCAGCAGCGGGGGACTGAGCTCCTACGAGCAGTACTTC
CASSGGLSSYEQYF
>TRBJ2-3|TRBV5-1|NA|NA
TGCGCCAGCAGCCTTGAGGACTCTAGCACAGATACGCAGTATTTT
CASSLEDSSTDTQYF
>TRBJ1-1|TRBV15|NA|TRBD1
TGTGCCACCAGCAGGTGGGGACAGGGGGACACTGAAGCTTTCTTT
CATSRWGQGDTEAFF
>TRBJ1-4|TRBV4-1|NA|TRBD1
TGCGCCAGCAGCTATCGGACAGGGGTCTATGAAAAACTGTTTTTT
CASSYRTGVYEKLFF
>TRBJ1-2|TRBV6-1|NA|NA
TGTGCCAGCAGTGAAGAACAGATATATGGCTACACCTTC
CASSEEQIYGYTF
>TRBJ2-5|TRBV4-3|NA|NA
TGCGCCAGCAGCCAAGATCGCGCGACGGAGACCCAGTACTTC
CASSQDRATETQYF
>TRBJ2-3|TRBV7-6|NA|NA
TGTGCCAGCAGCTTCAGCCACTCCCCCACAGATACGCAGTATTTT
CASSFSHSPTDTQYF
>TRBJ2-7|TRBV20-1|NA|NA
TGCAGTGCTAGAGAGCAGTACTTC
CSAREQYF
>TRBJ1-5|TRBV6-6|NA|NA
TGTGCCAGCAGTTCCCGCAGTAGCAATCAGCCCCAGCATTTT
CASSSRSSNQPQHF
>TRBJ1-5|TRBV23-1|NA|NA
TGCGCCAGCAGTCAATCGCTTCGGGCAGGCCTCTATAGCAATCAGCCCCAGCATTTT
CASSQSLRAGLYSNQPQHF
>TRBJ2-5|TRBV28|NA|NA
TGTGCCAGCAGTACGCTTGAGACCCAGTACTTC
CASSTLETQYF
>TRBJ1-1|TRBV5-4|NA|TRBD1
TGTGCCAGCAGACGGACAGGGGTCATGAACACTGAAGCTTTCTTT
CASRRTGVMNTEAFF
>TRBJ1-3|TRBV10-2|NA|NA
TGCGCCAGCAGTGTCGCTGCAGGGAGTGGAAACACCATATATTTT
CASSVAAGSGNTIYF
>TRBJ1-3|TRBV5-1|NA|NA
TGCGCCAGCAGGGACAAGTCAGGGTCGACCATATATTTT
CASRDKSGSTIYF
>TRBJ2-5|TRBV7-2|NA|NA
TGTGCCAGCAGCTTCGGTGGGGACCCCCAAGAGACCCAGTACTTC
CASSFGGDPQETQYF
>TRBJ2-3|TRBV2|NA|TRBD1
TGTGCCAGCAGTGGGACGGGGACAGGTCCTCTTTTT
CASSGTGTGPLF
>TRBJ2-3|TRBV29-1|NA|TRBD1
TGCAGCGTTGAGCCACAGGGGTTCGAGACAGATACGCAGTATTTT
CSVEPQGFETDTQYF
>TRBJ2-1|TRBV11-3|NA|TRBD1
TGTGCCAGCAGCTGGGCAGGGGGCCTATCCTACAATGAGCAGTTCTTC
CASSWAGGLSYNEQFF
>TRBJ1-2|TRBV30|NA|NA
TGTGCCTGGCGAACCGATTATAGAAAGACCTATGGCTACACCTTC
CAWRTDYRKTYGYTF
>TRBJ2-2|TRBV7-9|NA|TRBD1
TGTGCCAGCAGCTACTTCCGGGACAGGGACACCGGGGAGCTGTTTTTT
CASSYFRDRDTGELFF
>TRBJ1-3|TRBV7-6|few|NA
TGTGCCAGCAGCTTAAATCAGGGGCAGGCAAACACCATATATTTT
CASSLNQGQANTIYF
>TRBJ2-7|TRBV18|NA|NA
TGTGCCAGCTCATCTTTTGGGGACGGAGGCGAGCAGTACTTC
CASSSFGDGGEQYF
>TRBJ2-3|TRBV7-3|NA|NA
TGTGCCAGCAGCTTAAACGGTTACCCAGATACGCAGTATTTT
CASSLNGYPDTQYF
>TRBJ1-1|TRBV10-3|NA|NA
TGTGCCATCAGTGGCAATTATGAAGCTTTCTTT
CAISGNYEAFF